This is a list of T cell receptor beta chains from one sample in a study of early T cells in non-severe SARS-CoV-2 infection. TCRdb recomputed calls from the 5' RACE reads with MiXCR, one row per CDR3 protein. The sample records 60,000 or so distinct CDR3 sequences, under 15% being singletons. The material sequenced was whole blood. The receptors stem from an adult who was a healthcare worker with PCR-confirmed SARS-CoV-2 infection or an uninfected control (not recorded which). Both conserved end residues are part of each CDR3. Fields, in order: CDR3 length, clone size, D gene, J gene, V gene, CDR3 DNA, CDR3 protein. D genes are given only for firm matches. Clone size is shown for a subset of rows, as once, few, many or a class of expanded clone.

len: 12
abundance: .
d_gene: TRBD1
j_gene: TRBJ1-1
v_gene: TRBV5-4
CDR3nt: TGTGCCAGCAGCCCAGGGGGCACTGAAGCTTTCTTT
CDR3aa: CASSPGGTEAFF

len: 14
abundance: many
d_gene: .
j_gene: TRBJ2-5
v_gene: TRBV20-1
CDR3nt: TGCAGTGCTAGAACTTTGCGGGTAGGAGAGACCCAGTACTTC
CDR3aa: CSARTLRVGETQYF

len: 14
abundance: once
d_gene: .
j_gene: TRBJ2-5
v_gene: TRBV10-1
CDR3nt: TGCGCCAGCAGTTTCGGACATATACAAGAGACCCAGTACTTC
CDR3aa: CASSFGHIQETQYF

len: 16
abundance: .
d_gene: TRBD1
j_gene: TRBJ2-4
v_gene: TRBV7-8
CDR3nt: TGTGCCAGCAGCTTAACCCTGGGACAGGGGGCGAACATTCAGTACTTC
CDR3aa: CASSLTLGQGANIQYF

len: 13
abundance: many
d_gene: .
j_gene: TRBJ2-3
v_gene: TRBV20-1
CDR3nt: TGCAGTGCCCTTAGGGACCAATTGGATACGCAGTATTTT
CDR3aa: CSALRDQLDTQYF

len: 14
abundance: .
d_gene: .
j_gene: TRBJ2-3
v_gene: TRBV10-3
CDR3nt: TGTGCCATCAGAGGGGCTTTTAGCACAGATACGCAGTATTTT
CDR3aa: CAIRGAFSTDTQYF

len: 15
abundance: many
d_gene: .
j_gene: TRBJ1-5
v_gene: TRBV2
CDR3nt: TGTGCCAGCAGACGAGACAGTTATAGCAATCAGCCCCAGCATTTT
CDR3aa: CASRRDSYSNQPQHF

len: 15
abundance: .
d_gene: .
j_gene: TRBJ2-5
v_gene: TRBV6-5
CDR3nt: TGTGCCAGCAGTTACTCTACAGGGACGGTAGAGACCCAGTACTTC
CDR3aa: CASSYSTGTVETQYF

len: 14
abundance: few
d_gene: .
j_gene: TRBJ2-1
v_gene: TRBV7-8
CDR3nt: TGTGCCAGCAGCGGCAGGGGCCACTACAATGAGCAGTTCTTC
CDR3aa: CASSGRGHYNEQFF

len: 13
abundance: few
d_gene: TRBD1
j_gene: TRBJ1-5
v_gene: TRBV29-1
CDR3nt: TGCAGCGTTTCGACAGGGGGCAATCAGCCCCAGCATTTT
CDR3aa: CSVSTGGNQPQHF

len: 14
abundance: few
d_gene: TRBD1
j_gene: TRBJ2-7
v_gene: TRBV28
CDR3nt: TGTGCCAGCAGCAAATCGGGACAGGTCTACGAGCAGTACTTC
CDR3aa: CASSKSGQVYEQYF

len: 14
abundance: many
d_gene: TRBD2
j_gene: TRBJ2-2
v_gene: TRBV24-1
CDR3nt: TGTGCCACCAAAAGCGGGATGAACACCGGGGAGCTGTTTTTT
CDR3aa: CATKSGMNTGELFF

len: 11
abundance: .
d_gene: .
j_gene: TRBJ1-2
v_gene: TRBV20-1
CDR3nt: TGCAGTGCTAGAATCTCGTCTGGCTACACCTTC
CDR3aa: CSARISSGYTF

len: 13
abundance: few
d_gene: .
j_gene: TRBJ1-6
v_gene: TRBV10-1
CDR3nt: TGCGCCAGCAGTGAGTCTCCGTCTTCACCCCTCCACTTT
CDR3aa: CASSESPSSPLHF

len: 13
abundance: .
d_gene: .
j_gene: TRBJ2-1
v_gene: TRBV29-1
CDR3nt: TGCAGCGTTGAAGCCCCCGACTTGAATGAGCAGTTCTTC
CDR3aa: CSVEAPDLNEQFF

len: 11
abundance: many
d_gene: .
j_gene: TRBJ2-1
v_gene: TRBV12-5
CDR3nt: TGTGCTAGTGGTTGGAGTGGAGGGCAGTTCTTC
CDR3aa: CASGWSGGQFF

len: 15
abundance: many
d_gene: .
j_gene: TRBJ2-3
v_gene: TRBV2
CDR3nt: TGTGCCAGCAGTGAGGGGGGGGGCCGGACAGATACGCAGTATTTT
CDR3aa: CASSEGGGRTDTQYF

len: 15
abundance: .
d_gene: TRBD2
j_gene: TRBJ2-7
v_gene: TRBV7-9
CDR3nt: TGTGCCAGCAGCCGAGCGGGATGGGTCTCCTACGAGCAGTACTTC
CDR3aa: CASSRAGWVSYEQYF

len: 14
abundance: .
d_gene: .
j_gene: TRBJ2-3
v_gene: TRBV6-1
CDR3nt: TGTGCCAGCAGTGAAGCCCCAGCCACAGATACGCAGTATTTT
CDR3aa: CASSEAPATDTQYF

len: 16
abundance: .
d_gene: TRBD2
j_gene: TRBJ2-1
v_gene: TRBV5-1
CDR3nt: TGCGCCAGCAGCAAATTGAGCGGGAGGGCCGGGGCTGAGCAGTTCTTC
CDR3aa: CASSKLSGRAGAEQFF

len: 13
abundance: many
d_gene: TRBD1
j_gene: TRBJ1-2
v_gene: TRBV5-1
CDR3nt: TGCGCCAGCAGCCATGACAGGGAGGATGGCTACACCTTC
CDR3aa: CASSHDREDGYTF

len: 13
abundance: medium-sized
d_gene: .
j_gene: TRBJ2-7
v_gene: TRBV7-2
CDR3nt: TGTGCCAGCAGCTTGCGGCTTACCTACGAGCAGTACTTC
CDR3aa: CASSLRLTYEQYF

len: 14
abundance: .
d_gene: .
j_gene: TRBJ2-3
v_gene: TRBV3-1
CDR3nt: TGTGCCAGCAGCCAAGAGGGGAGCACAGATACGCAGTATTTT
CDR3aa: CASSQEGSTDTQYF

len: 15
abundance: many
d_gene: TRBD1
j_gene: TRBJ2-2
v_gene: TRBV7-3
CDR3nt: TGTGCCAGCAGCTTTGTGCCAGGGGGCCTCGGGGAGCTGTTTTTT
CDR3aa: CASSFVPGGLGELFF

len: 15
abundance: many
d_gene: .
j_gene: TRBJ2-5
v_gene: TRBV9
CDR3nt: TGTGCCAGCAGCGTAGCCGGACAGTCGCAAGAGACCCAGTACTTC
CDR3aa: CASSVAGQSQETQYF

len: 14
abundance: .
d_gene: .
j_gene: TRBJ2-3
v_gene: TRBV7-2
CDR3nt: TGTGCCAGCAGCCTCAGGGGTATCAAGGATACGCAGTATTTT
CDR3aa: CASSLRGIKDTQYF

len: 11
abundance: many
d_gene: .
j_gene: TRBJ1-2
v_gene: TRBV6-2/TRBV6-3
CDR3nt: TGTGCCACAATGAGGGACTATGGCTACACCTTC
CDR3aa: CATMRDYGYTF

len: 15
abundance: many
d_gene: .
j_gene: TRBJ2-3
v_gene: TRBV5-1
CDR3nt: TGCGCCAGCAGCTTGGTCGGCAGGGGGGCAGATACGCAGTATTTT
CDR3aa: CASSLVGRGADTQYF

len: 14
abundance: many
d_gene: TRBD1
j_gene: TRBJ2-7
v_gene: TRBV3-1
CDR3nt: TGTGCCAGCAGCCGTACAGGGGTCCTCTACGAGCAGTACTTC
CDR3aa: CASSRTGVLYEQYF

len: 15
abundance: few
d_gene: .
j_gene: TRBJ2-7
v_gene: TRBV28
CDR3nt: TGTGCCAGCAATACTCCGGACCGTGTCGCGTACGAGCAGTACTTC
CDR3aa: CASNTPDRVAYEQYF

len: 11
abundance: .
d_gene: .
j_gene: TRBJ1-1
v_gene: TRBV29-1
CDR3nt: TGCAGCGTTGTCCAGAACACTGAAGCTTTCTTT
CDR3aa: CSVVQNTEAFF

len: 13
abundance: few
d_gene: .
j_gene: TRBJ1-2
v_gene: TRBV6-6
CDR3nt: TGTGCCAGCAGTTACGATGCAAACTATGGCTACACCTTC
CDR3aa: CASSYDANYGYTF

len: 14
abundance: many
d_gene: TRBD2
j_gene: TRBJ2-5
v_gene: TRBV20-1
CDR3nt: TGCAGTGCTAGAGGACTAGCGGGAAAAGAGACCCAGTACTTC
CDR3aa: CSARGLAGKETQYF

len: 14
abundance: few
d_gene: .
j_gene: TRBJ2-2
v_gene: TRBV20-1
CDR3nt: TGCAGTGCTAGACCTCCCTCGAACACCGGGGAGCTGTTTTTT
CDR3aa: CSARPPSNTGELFF

len: 14
abundance: .
d_gene: .
j_gene: TRBJ2-3
v_gene: TRBV7-2
CDR3nt: TGTGCCAGCAGCCCCGGATCTGGCACAGATACGCAGTATTTT
CDR3aa: CASSPGSGTDTQYF